This record looks at one TCR beta chain sequence and its context. The antigen remains unidentified. These data belong to a study of shared clonotypes between healthy human individuals. The data were produced by immunoSEQ multiplex PCR, yet TCRdb's version contains in-frame clones alone and is incomplete. The table includes fewer than 1.8 million clones, 98% detected once. Study-wide findings and caveats: Sampling was confined to blood; repertoires within tissues likely differ. Genetic and exposure-history diversity was limited by the small donor number.

The CDR3 spans 13 residues. The germline V gene encodes CDR1 SEHNR and CDR2 FQNEAQ (reference sequence). The V end lost 5 bases, the J end lost 11 bases, and 19 bases lay between the germline ends. V usage is TRBV7-9 and J usage is TRBJ2-7, with D possibly TRBD1 on 5 matching bases. The clonotype was recovered from a man younger than 45 in good health. The specimen was naive CD4+ T cells sorted from blood. Subset reported: CD45RA+ positively selected. CDR3 residues: CASSLSPTAGKYF. CDR3 sequence (DNA): TGTGCCAGCAGCCTATCCCCGACAGCAGGGAAGTACTTC.